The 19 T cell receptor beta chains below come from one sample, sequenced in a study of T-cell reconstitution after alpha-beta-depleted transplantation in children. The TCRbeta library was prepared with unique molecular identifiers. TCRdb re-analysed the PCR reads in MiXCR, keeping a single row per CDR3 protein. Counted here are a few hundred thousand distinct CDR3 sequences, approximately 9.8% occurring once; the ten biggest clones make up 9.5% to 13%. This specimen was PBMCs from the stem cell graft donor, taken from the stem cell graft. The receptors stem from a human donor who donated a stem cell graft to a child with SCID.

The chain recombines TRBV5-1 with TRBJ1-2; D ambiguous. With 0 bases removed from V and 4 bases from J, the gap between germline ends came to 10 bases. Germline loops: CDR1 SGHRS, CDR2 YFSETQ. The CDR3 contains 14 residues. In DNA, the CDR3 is TGCGCCAGCAGCTTGGTGACGCCGGGCTATGGCTACACCTTC. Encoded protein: CASSLVTPGYGYTF.

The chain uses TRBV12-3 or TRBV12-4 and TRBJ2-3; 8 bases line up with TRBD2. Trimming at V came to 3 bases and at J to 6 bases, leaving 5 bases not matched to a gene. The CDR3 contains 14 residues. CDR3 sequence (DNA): TGTGCCAGCAGTTTGGGAGTAGCGGGGGATACGCAGTATTTT. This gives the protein CASSLGVAGDTQYF.

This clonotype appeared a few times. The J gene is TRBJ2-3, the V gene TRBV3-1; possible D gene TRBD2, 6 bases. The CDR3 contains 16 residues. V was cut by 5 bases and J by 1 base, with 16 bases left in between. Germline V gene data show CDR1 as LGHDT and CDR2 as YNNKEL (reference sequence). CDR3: CASSYLALGGTDTQYF. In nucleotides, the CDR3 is TGTGCCAGCAGCTACCTAGCGTTGGGGGGCACAGATACGCAGTATTTT.

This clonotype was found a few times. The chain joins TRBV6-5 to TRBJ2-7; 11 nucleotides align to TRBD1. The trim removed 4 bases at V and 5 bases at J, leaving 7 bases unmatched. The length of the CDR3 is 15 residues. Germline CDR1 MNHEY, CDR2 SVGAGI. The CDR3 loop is CASSSRTGGFHEQYF. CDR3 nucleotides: TGTGCCAGCAGTTCCCGGACAGGGGGCTTCCACGAGCAGTACTTC.

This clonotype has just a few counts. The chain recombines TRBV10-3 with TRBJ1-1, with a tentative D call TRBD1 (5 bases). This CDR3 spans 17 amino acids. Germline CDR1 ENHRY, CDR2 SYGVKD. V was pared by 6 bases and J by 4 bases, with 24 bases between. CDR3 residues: CAISPTPDRPKTTEAFF. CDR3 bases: TGTGCCATCAGCCCCACCCCTGACAGACCTAAGACCACTGAAGCTTTCTTT.

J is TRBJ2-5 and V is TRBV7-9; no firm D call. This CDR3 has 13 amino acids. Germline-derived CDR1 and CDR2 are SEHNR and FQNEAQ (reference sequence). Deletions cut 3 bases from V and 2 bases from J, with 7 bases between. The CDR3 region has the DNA TGTGCCAGCAGCTTTGGCACTCAAGAGACCCAGTACTTC. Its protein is CASSFGTQETQYF.

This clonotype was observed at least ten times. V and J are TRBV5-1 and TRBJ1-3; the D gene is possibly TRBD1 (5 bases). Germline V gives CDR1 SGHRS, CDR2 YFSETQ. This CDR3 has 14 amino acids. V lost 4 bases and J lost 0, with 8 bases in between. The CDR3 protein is CASSAGTSGNTIYF. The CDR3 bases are TGCGCCAGCAGCGCAGGGACCTCTGGAAACACCATATATTTT.

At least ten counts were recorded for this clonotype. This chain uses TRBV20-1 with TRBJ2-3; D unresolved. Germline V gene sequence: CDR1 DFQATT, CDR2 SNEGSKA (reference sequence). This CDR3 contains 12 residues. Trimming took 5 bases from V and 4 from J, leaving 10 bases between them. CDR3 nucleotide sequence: TGCAGTGCTCGCCCCGGCGCAGATACGCAGTATTTT. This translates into CSARPGADTQYF.

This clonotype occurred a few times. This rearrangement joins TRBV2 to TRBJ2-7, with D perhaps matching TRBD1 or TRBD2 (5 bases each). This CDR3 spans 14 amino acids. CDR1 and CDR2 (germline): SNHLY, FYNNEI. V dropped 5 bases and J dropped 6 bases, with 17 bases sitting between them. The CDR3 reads CASSRRDGALEQYF. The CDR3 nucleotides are TGTGCCAGCAGTCGCCGGGACGGGGCGCTCGAGCAGTACTTC.

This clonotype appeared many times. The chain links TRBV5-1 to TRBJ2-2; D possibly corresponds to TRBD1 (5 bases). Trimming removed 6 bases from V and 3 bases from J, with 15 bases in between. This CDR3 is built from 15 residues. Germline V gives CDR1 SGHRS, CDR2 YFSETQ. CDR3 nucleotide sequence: TGCGCCAGCACCTCCCGCCCCAGGGACACCGGGGAGCTGTTTTTT. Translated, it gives CASTSRPRDTGELFF. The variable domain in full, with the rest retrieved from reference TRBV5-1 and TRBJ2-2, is KAGVTQTPRYLIKTRGQQVTLSCSPISGHRSVSWYQQTPGQGLQFLFEYFSETQRNKGNFPGRFSGRQFSNSRSEMNVSTLELGDSALYLCASTSRPRDTGELFFGEGSRLTVL.

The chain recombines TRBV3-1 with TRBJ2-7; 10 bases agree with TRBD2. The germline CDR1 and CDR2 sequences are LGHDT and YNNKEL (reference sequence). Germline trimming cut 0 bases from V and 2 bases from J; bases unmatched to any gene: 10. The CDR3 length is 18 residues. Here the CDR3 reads CASSQDRPASGGPYEQYF. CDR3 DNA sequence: TGTGCCAGCAGCCAAGATCGTCCCGCTAGCGGGGGACCCTACGAGCAGTACTTC.

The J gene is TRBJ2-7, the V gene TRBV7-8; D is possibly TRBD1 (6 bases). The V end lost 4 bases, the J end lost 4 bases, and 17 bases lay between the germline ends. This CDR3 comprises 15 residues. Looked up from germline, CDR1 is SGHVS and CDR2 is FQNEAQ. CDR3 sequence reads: CASSSQQGIEYEQYF. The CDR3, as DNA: TGTGCCAGCAGCTCACAGCAGGGGATTGAGTACGAGCAGTACTTC.

The CDR3 protein is CASSSTGAGNNEQFF. DNA for the CDR3: TGTGCCAGCAGCTCGACGGGGGCGGGAAACAATGAGCAGTTCTTC. The V and J genes are TRBV7-9 and TRBJ2-1; D is perhaps TRBD1 or TRBD2 (6 bases each). Trimming left V 4 bases short and J 5 bases short, with 15 bases between. CDR3 size: 15 residues. Germline loops: CDR1 SEHNR, CDR2 FQNEAQ (reference sequence).

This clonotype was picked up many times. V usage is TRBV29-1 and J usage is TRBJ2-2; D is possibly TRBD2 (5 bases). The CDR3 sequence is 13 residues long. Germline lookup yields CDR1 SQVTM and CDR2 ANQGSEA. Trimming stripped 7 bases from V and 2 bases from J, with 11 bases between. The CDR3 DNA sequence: TGCAGCGCTGGACTTTCTAACACCGGGGAGCTGTTTTTT. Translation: CSAGLSNTGELFF.

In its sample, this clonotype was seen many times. The CDR3 spells CSVELEGTAVYSTEAFF. CDR3 DNA: TGCAGCGTTGAGTTGGAAGGGACCGCGGTTTATAGCACTGAAGCTTTCTTT. The gene calls are TRBV29-1 and TRBJ1-1, with a tentative D call TRBD1 (5 bases). With 3 bases removed from V and 4 bases from J, the gap between germline ends came to 24 bases. This CDR3 is built from 17 residues. From germline, CDR1 is SQVTM and CDR2 ANQGSEA.

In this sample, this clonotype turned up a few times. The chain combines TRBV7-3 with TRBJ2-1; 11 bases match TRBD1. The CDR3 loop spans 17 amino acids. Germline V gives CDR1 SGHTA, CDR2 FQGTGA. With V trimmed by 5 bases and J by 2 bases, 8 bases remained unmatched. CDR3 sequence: CASSPLPGQGAYNEQFF. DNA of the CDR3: TGTGCCAGCAGCCCTCTACCGGGACAGGGGGCCTACAATGAGCAGTTCTTC.

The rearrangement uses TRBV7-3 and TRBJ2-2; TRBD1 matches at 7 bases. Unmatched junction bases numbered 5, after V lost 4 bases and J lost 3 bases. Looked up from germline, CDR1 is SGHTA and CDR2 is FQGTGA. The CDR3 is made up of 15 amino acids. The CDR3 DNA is TGTGCCAGCAGCTCCCCGGGACAGCACACCGGGGAGCTGTTTTTT. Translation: CASSSPGQHTGELFF.

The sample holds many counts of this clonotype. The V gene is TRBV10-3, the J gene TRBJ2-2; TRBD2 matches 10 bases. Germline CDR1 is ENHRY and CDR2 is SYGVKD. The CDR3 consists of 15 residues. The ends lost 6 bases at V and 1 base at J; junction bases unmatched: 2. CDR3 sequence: CAISRTSGNTGELFF. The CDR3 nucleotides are TGTGCCATCAGCCGGACTAGCGGGAACACCGGGGAGCTGTTTTTT.

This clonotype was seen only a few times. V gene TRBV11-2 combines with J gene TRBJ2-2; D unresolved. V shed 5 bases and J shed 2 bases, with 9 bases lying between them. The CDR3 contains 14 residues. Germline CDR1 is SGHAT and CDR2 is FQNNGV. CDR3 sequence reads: CASSPPLNTGELFF. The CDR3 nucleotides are TGTGCCAGCAGCCCCCCCCTTAACACCGGGGAGCTGTTTTTT.